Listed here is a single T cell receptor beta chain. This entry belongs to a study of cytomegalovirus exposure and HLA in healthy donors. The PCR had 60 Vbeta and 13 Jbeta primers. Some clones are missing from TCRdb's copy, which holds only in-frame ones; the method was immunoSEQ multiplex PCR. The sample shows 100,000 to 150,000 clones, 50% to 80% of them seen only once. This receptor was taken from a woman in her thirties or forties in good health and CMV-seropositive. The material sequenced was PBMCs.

The CDR3 is CASSVDPDSYEQYF. CDR3 nucleotides: TGTGCCAGCAGCGTAGATCCAGACTCCTACGAGCAGTACTTC. This sequence joins TRBV9 and TRBJ2-7; D gene unclear. This CDR3 has 14 amino acids. Germline values: CDR1 SGDLS, CDR2 YYNGEE. Deletions cut 0 bases from V and 0 bases from J, with 7 bases between.